This T cell receptor (beta chain) was sequenced during a study of monozygotic twins with inflammatory bowel disease. TCRdb reprocessed the 5' RACE reads and keeps a single row for each CDR3 protein, giving no DNA. In all, the sample yields 350,000 to 400,000 distinct CDR3 sequences. The CDR3 covers 13 residues. The V gene's germline CDR1 is LNHDA and CDR2 SQIVND (reference sequence). The origin of this receptor is a human donor with ulcerative colitis or Crohn's disease, or a healthy co-twin of an affected twin (not recorded which). Sequencing input: blood. The rearrangement joins TRBV19 to TRBJ2-4. The CDR3 protein is CASSITSVDIQYF.